This TCR beta chain was captured in a study of T cells in localized non-small cell lung cancer. Study conclusions and caveats: Peak T cell clonality was found in uninvolved adjacent lung, exceeding tumor. The study sequenced only one region of the tumor. As a result, intratumor heterogeneity could not be excluded and remains possible. When the top 100 tumor clones were examined, a median approximately 60 of them also appeared in the adjacent lung, which was paired and uninvolved. There was an association of higher blood T cell density with longer overall survival.

Germline V gene data show CDR1 as MNHEY and CDR2 as SMNVEV (reference sequence). The CDR3 spans 14 residues. V lost 4 bases and J 3 bases, leaving 10 bases between the germline ends. Comment on this clone: What it binds is unknown.

Assay: immunoSEQ multiplex PCR; the TCRdb copy retains only in-frame clones and omits some. The repertoire holds under 20,000 clones, with approximately 90% as singletons. The sequence was collected from a man aged 40-75 years with stage I lung adenocarcinoma. This specimen consisted of peripheral blood, obtained before any cancer treatment. V gene TRBV27 combines with J gene TRBJ1-3; TRBD1 might be the D (5 bases). The chain's CDR3 is CASSSRTGGNTIYF. The CDR3 bases are TGTGCCAGCAGTTCCAGAACAGGTGGAAACACCATATATTTT.